This T cell receptor (beta chain) was identified in a study of blood T cell repertoires in COVID-19. Study summary: Italy, Spain and the United States were the sources of the convalescent and acute COVID-19 samples. In each case, the material was cDNA or gDNA derived from T cells, B-cell-depleted T cells, or PBMCs.

Clones were sequenced by immunoSEQ multiplex PCR, and TCRdb holds only the in-frame ones, with some missing. Of 250,000 or so clones detected, about 87% appear once; the ten largest clones hold 7.1%. Trimming left V 5 bases short and J 1 base short, with 16 bases between. The CDR3 is 16 amino acids. Looked up from germline, CDR1 is KGHDR and CDR2 is SFDVKD. This receptor was identified in a woman aged 70-85 years with active or convalescent COVID-19. The V call is TRBV24-1, the J call TRBJ1-1; D gene uncertain. The sequencing sample was made of peripheral blood. The CDR3 protein is CATSGRSGGGNTEAFF. CDR3 DNA: TGTGCCACCAGTGGGAGAAGCGGCGGAGGGAACACTGAAGCTTTCTTT.